The present TCR beta chain was sequenced within a study of shared T cell receptors in the human thymus. Method: immunoSEQ multiplex PCR; TCRdb's copy keeps in-frame clones and lacks some. The sample yields around 340,000 clones, approximately 95% seen once. The sequencing sample was made of thymocytes. The sequence was obtained from a human donor.

The DNA for the CDR3 is TGTGCCAGCAGTTTGTTGGGGTCCACAGATACGCAGTATTTT. It specifies CASSLLGSTDTQYF. V is TRBV27 and J is TRBJ2-3; the D is unclear. V dropped 3 bases and J dropped 2 bases, with 9 bases sitting between them. Germline CDR1 MNHEY, CDR2 SMNVEV (reference sequence). This CDR3 region has 14 residues.